This TCR beta chain stems from a study of cytomegalovirus exposure and HLA in healthy donors. Study-level background: Roughly 80 million unique TCRs from HLA-typed donors were held in an early data release. Overall study findings and caveats: The likely explanation for a cluster of highly shared sequence variants was sequencing artifact. The classifier, whose performance was assessed in both the original and validation cohorts, reportedly diagnosed cytomegalovirus status with high specificity and sensitivity.

Trimming took off 5 bases at V and 6 bases at J, with 16 bases between the two ends. The CDR3 covers 14 residues. CDR1 LNHDA and CDR2 SQIVND come from the germline V gene (reference sequence). Primers included in the PCR were 60 Vbeta and 13 Jbeta primers. The repertoire was sequenced with immunoSEQ multiplex PCR; TCRdb's copy has only in-frame clones and lacks some. This sample carries 90,000 to 150,000 clones, 77% of them seen once, and the ten largest clones take under 6.5%. This clone was seen only a few times. The antigen is not known. This sequence was found in a man between 18 and 35 years old in good health and CMV-seropositive. Sequencing input: PBMCs. This rearrangement joins TRBV19 to TRBJ1-1; maybe TRBD1 (6 bases). CDR3 coding DNA: TGTGCCAGTAGTCCAACCACAGGGAGGGCTGAAGCTTTCTTT. This sequence encodes CASSPTTGRAEAFF. Based on the CDR3 plus reference TRBV19 and TRBJ1-1, the full variable domain is DGGITQSPKYLFRKEGQNVTLSCEQNLNHDAMYWYRQDPGQGLRLIYYSQIVNDFQKGDIAEGYSVSREKKESFPLTVTSAQKNPTAFYLCASSPTTGRAEAFFGQGTRLTVV.